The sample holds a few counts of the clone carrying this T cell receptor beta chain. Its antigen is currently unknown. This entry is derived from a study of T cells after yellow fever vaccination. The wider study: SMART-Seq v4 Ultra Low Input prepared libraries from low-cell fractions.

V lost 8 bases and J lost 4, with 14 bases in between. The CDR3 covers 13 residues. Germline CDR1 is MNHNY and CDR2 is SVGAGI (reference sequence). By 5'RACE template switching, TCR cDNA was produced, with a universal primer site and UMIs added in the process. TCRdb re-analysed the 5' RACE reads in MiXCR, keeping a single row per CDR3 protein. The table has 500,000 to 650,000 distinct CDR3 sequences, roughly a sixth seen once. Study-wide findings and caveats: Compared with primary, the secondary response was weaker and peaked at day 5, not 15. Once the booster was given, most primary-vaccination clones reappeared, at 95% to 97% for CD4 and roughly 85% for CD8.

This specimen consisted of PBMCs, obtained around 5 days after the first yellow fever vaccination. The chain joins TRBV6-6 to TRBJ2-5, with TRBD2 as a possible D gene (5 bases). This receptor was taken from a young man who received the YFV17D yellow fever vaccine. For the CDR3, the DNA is TGTGCCAGCTCCAAGGGTGGAGGAGAGACCCAGTACTTC. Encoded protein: CASSKGGGETQYF.